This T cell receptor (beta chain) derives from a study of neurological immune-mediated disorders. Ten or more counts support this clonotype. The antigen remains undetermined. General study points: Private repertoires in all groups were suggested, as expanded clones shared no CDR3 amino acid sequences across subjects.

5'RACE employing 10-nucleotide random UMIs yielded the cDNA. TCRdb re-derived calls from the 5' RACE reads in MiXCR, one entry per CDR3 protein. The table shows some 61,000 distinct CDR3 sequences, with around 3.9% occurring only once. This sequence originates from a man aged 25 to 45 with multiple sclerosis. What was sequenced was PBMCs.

The CDR3 nucleotides are TGTGCCAGCAGCCCGGGCGTAGGGTTAGATGAGCAGTTCTTC. It yields the protein CASSPGVGLDEQFF. V and J are TRBV7-7 and TRBJ2-1; D is unclear. Germline CDR1 is SSHAT and CDR2 is FNYEAQ (reference sequence). Trimming cost V 5 bases and J 8 bases, with 16 bases left between them. The CDR3 has 14 residues.